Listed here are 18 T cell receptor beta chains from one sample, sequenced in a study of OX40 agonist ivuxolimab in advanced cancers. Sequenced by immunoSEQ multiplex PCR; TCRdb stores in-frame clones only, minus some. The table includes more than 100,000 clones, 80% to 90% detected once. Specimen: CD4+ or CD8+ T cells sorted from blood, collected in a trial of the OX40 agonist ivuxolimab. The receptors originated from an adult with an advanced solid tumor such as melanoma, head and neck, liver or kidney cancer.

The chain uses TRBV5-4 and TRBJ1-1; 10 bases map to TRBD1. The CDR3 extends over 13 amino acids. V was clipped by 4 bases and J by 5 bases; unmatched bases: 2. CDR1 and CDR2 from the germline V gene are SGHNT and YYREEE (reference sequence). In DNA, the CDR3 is TGTGCCAGCAGCGGGGACAGGGGTACTGAAGCTTTCTTT. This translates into CASSGDRGTEAFF.

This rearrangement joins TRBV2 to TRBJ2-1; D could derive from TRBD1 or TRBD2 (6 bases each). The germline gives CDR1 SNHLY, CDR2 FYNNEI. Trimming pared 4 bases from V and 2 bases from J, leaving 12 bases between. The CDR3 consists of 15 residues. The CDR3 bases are TGTGCCAGCAGTGTCCCTAGGGGGGCCTACAATGAGCAGTTCTTC. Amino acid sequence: CASSVPRGAYNEQFF.

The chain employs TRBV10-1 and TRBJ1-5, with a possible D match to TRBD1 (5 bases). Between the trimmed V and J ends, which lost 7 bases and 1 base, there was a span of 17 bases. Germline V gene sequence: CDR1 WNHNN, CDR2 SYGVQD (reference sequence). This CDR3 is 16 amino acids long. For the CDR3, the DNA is TGCGCCAGCAACTTGAGGGCAGGGAAAAGCAATCAGCCCCAGCATTTT. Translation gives CASNLRAGKSNQPQHF.

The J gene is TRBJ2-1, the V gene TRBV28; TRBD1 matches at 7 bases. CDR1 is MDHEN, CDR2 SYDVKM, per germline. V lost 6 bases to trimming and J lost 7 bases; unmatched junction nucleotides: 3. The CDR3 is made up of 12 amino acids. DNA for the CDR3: TGTGCCAGCAGGGGACAGAGGAATGAGCAGTTCTTC. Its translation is CASRGQRNEQFF.

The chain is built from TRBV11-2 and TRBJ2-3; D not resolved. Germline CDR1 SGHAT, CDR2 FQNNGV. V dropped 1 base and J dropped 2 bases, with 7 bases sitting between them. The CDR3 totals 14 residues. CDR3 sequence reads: CASSLAGITDTQYF. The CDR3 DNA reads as TGTGCCAGCAGCTTAGCCGGAATCACAGATACGCAGTATTTT.

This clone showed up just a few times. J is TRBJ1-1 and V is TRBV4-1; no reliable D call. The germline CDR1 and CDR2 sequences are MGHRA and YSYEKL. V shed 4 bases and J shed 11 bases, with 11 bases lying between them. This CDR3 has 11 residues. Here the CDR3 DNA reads TGCGCCAGCAGCCGGGCTGGTAGGGCTTTCTTT. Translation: CASSRAGRAFF.

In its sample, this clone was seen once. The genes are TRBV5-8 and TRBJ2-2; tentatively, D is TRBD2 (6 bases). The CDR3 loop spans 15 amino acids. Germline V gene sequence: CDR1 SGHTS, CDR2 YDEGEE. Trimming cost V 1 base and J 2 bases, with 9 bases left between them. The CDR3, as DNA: TGTGCCAGCAGCTTGCCGGGACTCAACACCGGGGAGCTGTTTTTT. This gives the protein CASSLPGLNTGELFF.

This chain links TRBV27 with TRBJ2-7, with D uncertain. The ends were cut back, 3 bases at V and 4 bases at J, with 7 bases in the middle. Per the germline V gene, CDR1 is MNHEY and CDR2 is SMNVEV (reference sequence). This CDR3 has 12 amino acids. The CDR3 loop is CASSFLGYEQYF. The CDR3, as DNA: TGTGCCAGCAGTTTTTTAGGGTACGAGCAGTACTTC.

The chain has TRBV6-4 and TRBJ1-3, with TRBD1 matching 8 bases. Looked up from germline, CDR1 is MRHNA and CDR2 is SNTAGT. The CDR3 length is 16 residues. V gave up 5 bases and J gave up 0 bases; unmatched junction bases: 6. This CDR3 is CASSPGTGFSGNTIYF. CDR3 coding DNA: TGTGCCAGCAGTCCCGGGACAGGCTTCTCTGGAAACACCATATATTTT.

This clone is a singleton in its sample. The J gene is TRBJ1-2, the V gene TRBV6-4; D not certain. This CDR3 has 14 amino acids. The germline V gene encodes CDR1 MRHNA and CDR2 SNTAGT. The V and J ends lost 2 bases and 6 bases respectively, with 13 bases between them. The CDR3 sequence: CASSDRGGLNGYTF. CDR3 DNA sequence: TGTGCCAGCAGTGACCGGGGAGGGCTCAATGGCTACACCTTC.

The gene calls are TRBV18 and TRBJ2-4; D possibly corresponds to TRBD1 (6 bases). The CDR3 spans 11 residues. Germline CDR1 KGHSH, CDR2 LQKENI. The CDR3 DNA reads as TGTACTGGGGGCGCCAAAAACATTCAGTACTTC. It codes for CTGGAKNIQYF.

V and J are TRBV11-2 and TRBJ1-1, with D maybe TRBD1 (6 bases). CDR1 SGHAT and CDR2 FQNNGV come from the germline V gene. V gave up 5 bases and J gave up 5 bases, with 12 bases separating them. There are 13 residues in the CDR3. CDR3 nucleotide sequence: TGTGCCAGCAGCCCGGAAACAGGGACTGAAGCTTTCTTT. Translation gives CASSPETGTEAFF.

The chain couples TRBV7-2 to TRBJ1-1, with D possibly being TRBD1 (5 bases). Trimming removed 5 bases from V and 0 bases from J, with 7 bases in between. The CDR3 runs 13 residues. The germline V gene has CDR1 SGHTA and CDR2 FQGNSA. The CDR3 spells CASSTTVNTEAFF. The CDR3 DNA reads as TGTGCCAGCAGCACGACAGTGAACACTGAAGCTTTCTTT.

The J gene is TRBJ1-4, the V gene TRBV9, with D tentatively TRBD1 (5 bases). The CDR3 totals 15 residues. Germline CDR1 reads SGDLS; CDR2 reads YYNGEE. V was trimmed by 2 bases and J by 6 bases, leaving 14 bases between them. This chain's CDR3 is CASSVGSGTYEKLFF. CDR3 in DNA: TGTGCCAGCAGCGTTGGTTCCGGGACTTATGAAAAACTGTTTTTT.

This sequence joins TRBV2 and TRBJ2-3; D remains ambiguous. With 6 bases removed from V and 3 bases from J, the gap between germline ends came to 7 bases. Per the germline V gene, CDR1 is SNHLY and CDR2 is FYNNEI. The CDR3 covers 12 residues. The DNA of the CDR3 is TGTGCCAGCAGCGTTACAACAGATACGCAGTATTTT. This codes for CASSVTTDTQYF.

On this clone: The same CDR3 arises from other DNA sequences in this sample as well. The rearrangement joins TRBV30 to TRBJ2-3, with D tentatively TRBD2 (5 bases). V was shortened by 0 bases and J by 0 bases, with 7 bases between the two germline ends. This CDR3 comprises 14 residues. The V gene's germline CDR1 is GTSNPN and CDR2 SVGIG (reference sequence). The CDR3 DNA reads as TGTGCCTGGAGTGTAGGAGGTAGCACAGATACGCAGTATTTT. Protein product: CAWSVGGSTDTQYF.

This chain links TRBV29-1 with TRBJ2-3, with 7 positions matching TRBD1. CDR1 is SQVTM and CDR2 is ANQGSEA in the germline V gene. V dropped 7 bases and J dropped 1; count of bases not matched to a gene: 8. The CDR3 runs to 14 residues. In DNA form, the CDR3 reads TGCAGCGCATTACAGGGGATACGCACAGATACGCAGTATTTT. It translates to CSALQGIRTDTQYF.

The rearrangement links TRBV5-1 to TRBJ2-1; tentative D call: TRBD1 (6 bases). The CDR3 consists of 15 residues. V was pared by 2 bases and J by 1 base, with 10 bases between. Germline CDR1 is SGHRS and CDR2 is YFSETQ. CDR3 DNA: TGCGCCAGCAGCTTCCAAACAGGGTCCTACAATGAGCAGTTCTTC. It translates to CASSFQTGSYNEQFF.